A single sample gave rise to the 8 T cell receptor beta chains below, sequenced in a study of control samples from healthy donors and cancer patients (dated by TCRdb to about 2020). Receptor amplification or capture employed the immunoSEQ multiplex PCR assay. TCRdb retrieved this table from immuneACCESS and kept in-frame rearrangements only. Not all clones are present; in checked studies, unresolved V genes account for under half, and no reason is known for the remainder. This sample is represented by around 84,000 clones; roughly 89% of them were singletons. The ten biggest clones cover approximately 15% of the sample. The sequencing sample was made of blood. Source of these receptors: a young man in good health.

V gene TRBV24-1 combines with J gene TRBJ2-1; tentative D call: TRBD1 (5 bases). In germline, CDR1 is KGHDR, CDR2 SFDVKD. V was pared by 0 bases and J by 5 bases, with 13 bases between. The CDR3 covers 16 residues. The CDR3 sequence is CATSDLGQLGDNEQFF. CDR3 DNA sequence: TGTGCCACCAGTGATTTGGGGCAGCTAGGGGACAATGAGCAGTTCTTC.

This chain connects TRBV5-6 to TRBJ1-1; the match to TRBD1 covers 9 bases. Trimming cost V 2 bases and J 4 bases; bases outside gene matches: 6. Germline V CDR1 and CDR2: SGHDT, YYEEEE. CDR3 size: 15 residues. CDR3 in amino acids: CASSFPGTGPTEAFF. For the CDR3, the DNA is TGTGCCAGCAGCTTTCCCGGGACAGGGCCCACTGAAGCTTTCTTT.

The CDR3 region has the DNA TGTGCCAGCGGACAGGGGGCGTATGGAAACATTCAGTACTTC. Translating it yields CASGQGAYGNIQYF. This rearrangement joins TRBV9 to TRBJ2-4; the match to TRBD1 covers 11 bases. Germline CDR1 reads SGDLS; CDR2 reads YYNGEE. The CDR3 sequence is 14 residues long. V lost 7 bases, J lost 6 bases, and 6 bases stayed unmatched.

CDR3 sequence: CASGQVAYIDGYTF. The CDR3 DNA follows: TGTGCCAGCGGACAGGTAGCCTATATTGATGGCTACACCTTC. The chain links TRBV28 to TRBJ1-2; TRBD1 agrees at 7 bases. The CDR3 extends over 14 amino acids. The trim removed 8 bases at V and 6 bases at J, leaving 12 bases unmatched. CDR1 is MDHEN, CDR2 SYDVKM, per germline.

The chain is built from TRBV9 and TRBJ2-3; no definite D call. The germline gives CDR1 SGDLS, CDR2 YYNGEE. The CDR3 consists of 14 residues. Trimming took off 3 bases at V and 0 bases at J, with 8 bases between the two ends. CDR3: CASSALISTDTQYF. The DNA for the CDR3 is TGTGCCAGCAGCGCTTTAATTAGCACAGATACGCAGTATTTT.

CDR3 amino acids: CASRPGTGALGGELFF. In DNA, the CDR3 is TGTGCCAGCAGGCCCGGGACAGGGGCCTTGGGGGGGGAGCTGTTTTTT. The gene calls are TRBV28 and TRBJ2-2; 10 positions match TRBD1. The CDR3 totals 16 residues. The germline gives CDR1 MDHEN, CDR2 SYDVKM. V lost 6 bases, J lost 8 bases, and 12 bases stayed unmatched.

The chain combines TRBV7-2 with TRBJ2-7, with D unresolved. This CDR3 comprises 12 residues. Trimming removed 5 bases from V and 4 bases from J, with 9 bases in between. The germline V gene encodes CDR1 SGHTA and CDR2 FQGNSA. The CDR3 loop reads CASSPGGYEQYF. CDR3 nucleotides: TGTGCCAGCAGCCCGGGCGGTTACGAGCAGTACTTC.

The chain joins TRBV10-3 to TRBJ2-3; possible D gene TRBD1, 6 bases. Trimming took 4 bases from V and 0 from J, leaving 14 bases between them. CDR1 ENHRY and CDR2 SYGVKD come from the germline V gene. The CDR3 consists of 16 residues. In DNA form, the CDR3 reads TGTGCCATCAGTGGAAAGGGGGTTTCAAGCACAGATACGCAGTATTTT. Residues: CAISGKGVSSTDTQYF.